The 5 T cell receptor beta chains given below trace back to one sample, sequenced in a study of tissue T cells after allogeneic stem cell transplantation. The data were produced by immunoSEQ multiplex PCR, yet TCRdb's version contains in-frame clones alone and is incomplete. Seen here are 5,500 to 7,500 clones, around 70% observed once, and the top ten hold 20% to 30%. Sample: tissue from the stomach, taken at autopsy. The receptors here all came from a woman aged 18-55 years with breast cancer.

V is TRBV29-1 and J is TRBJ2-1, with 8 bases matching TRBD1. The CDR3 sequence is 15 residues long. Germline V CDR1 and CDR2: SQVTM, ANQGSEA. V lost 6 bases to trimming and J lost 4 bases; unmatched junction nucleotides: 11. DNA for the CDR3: TGCAGCGTCAAGGGTGGGACAGGCCCTTACAATGAGCAGTTCTTC. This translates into CSVKGGTGPYNEQFF.

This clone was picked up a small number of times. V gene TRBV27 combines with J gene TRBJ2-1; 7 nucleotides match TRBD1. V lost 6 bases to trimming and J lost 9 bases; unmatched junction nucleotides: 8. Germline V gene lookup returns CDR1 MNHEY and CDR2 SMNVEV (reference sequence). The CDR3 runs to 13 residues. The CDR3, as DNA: TGTGCCAGCAGCCCTCAACAGGGGACTGAGCAGTTCTTC. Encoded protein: CASSPQQGTEQFF.

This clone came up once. CDR3 in DNA: TGTGCCAGCAGCGTAGATTCTAGCGGGACAGATACGCAGTATTTT. Protein sequence: CASSVDSSGTDTQYF. The V gene is TRBV9, the J gene TRBJ2-3, with TRBD2 matching 8 bases. J gave up 3 bases and V 0 bases, and 3 bases lay outside the gene matches. There are 15 residues in the CDR3. Germline CDR1 SGDLS, CDR2 YYNGEE.

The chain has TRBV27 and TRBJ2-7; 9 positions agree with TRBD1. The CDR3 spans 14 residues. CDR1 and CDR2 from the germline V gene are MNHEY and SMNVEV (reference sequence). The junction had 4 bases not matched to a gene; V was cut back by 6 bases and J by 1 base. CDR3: CASRGTGSSYEQYF. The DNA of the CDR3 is TGTGCCAGCAGGGGGACAGGGTCTTCCTACGAGCAGTACTTC.

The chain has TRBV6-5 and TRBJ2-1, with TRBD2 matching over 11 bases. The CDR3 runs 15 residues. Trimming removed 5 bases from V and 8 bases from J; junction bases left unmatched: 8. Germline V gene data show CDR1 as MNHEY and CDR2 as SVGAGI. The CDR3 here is CASSLLAGVIHEQFF. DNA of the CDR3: TGTGCCAGCAGTCTACTAGCGGGAGTTATCCATGAGCAGTTCTTC.